This TCR beta chain stems from a study of T cells after yellow fever vaccination. Template switching with 5'RACE generated the TCR cDNA and added a universal primer site and UMIs. TCRdb passed the 5' RACE reads through MiXCR, listing each CDR3 protein once. There are roughly 160,000 distinct CDR3 sequences in the sample; about 7% occur only once, and approximately 2.4% lies in the top ten. There are many counts of this clonotype. Sequencing was performed on CD4+ T cells sorted from PBMCs, taken more than 4 days after the first yellow fever vaccination. This TCR derives from a man between 18 and 35 years old who received the YFV17D yellow fever vaccine.

CDR3 in amino acids: CASSLEGQYNEQFF. The CDR3 bases are TGCGCCAGCAGCTTGGAGGGACAGTACAATGAGCAGTTCTTC. This rearrangement joins TRBV5-1 to TRBJ2-1; TRBD1 matches at 7 bases. Unmatched junction bases numbered 1, after V lost 0 bases and J lost 4 bases. The CDR3 runs 14 residues. CDR1 is SGHRS and CDR2 is YFSETQ in the germline V gene. The whole variable domain, filled in from reference TRBV5-1 and TRBJ2-1, reads KAGVTQTPRYLIKTRGQQVTLSCSPISGHRSVSWYQQTPGQGLQFLFEYFSETQRNKGNFPGRFSGRQFSNSRSEMNVSTLELGDSALYLCASSLEGQYNEQFFGPGTRLTVL.